Below, 22 T cell receptor beta chains from the same sample are listed, as sequenced in a study of blood T cells in healthy people across ages. A second PCR, run for about 7 to 11 cycles, used a sample-barcoded 5' primer plus a J-beta primer mix. TCRdb reprocessed the 5' RACE reads via MiXCR and lists one record per CDR3 protein. Among approximately 790,000 distinct CDR3 sequences, around two thirds were seen once, and the ten largest hold about 27%. The sample consisted of blood. Source of these receptors: a man younger than 40 in good health.

This clonotype was counted a single time. The chain recombines TRBV6-5 with TRBJ2-3, with D unresolved. The CDR3 is made up of 13 amino acids. The V and J ends lost 6 bases and 0 bases respectively, with 7 bases between them. Germline V lookup: CDR1 MNHEY, CDR2 SVGAGI. Written as DNA, the CDR3 is TGTGCCAGCAGGGAATCAAGCACAGATACGCAGTATTTT. Its protein is CASRESSTDTQYF.

The gene calls are TRBV4-3 and TRBJ2-7; maybe TRBD2 (5 bases). Germline V gene sequence: CDR1 LGHNA, CDR2 YSLEER. V lost 1 base to trimming and J lost 2 bases, with 12 bases between them. This CDR3 is 15 amino acids long. The CDR3 region has the DNA TGCGCCAGCAGCCAAGCGGGGTCCCGACCCTACGAGCAGTACTTC. It codes for CASSQAGSRPYEQYF.

V and J are TRBV7-9 and TRBJ1-4; maybe TRBD1 (5 bases). Germline-derived CDR1 and CDR2 are SEHNR and FQNEAQ (reference sequence). The CDR3 covers 16 residues. Trimming took off 6 bases at V and 5 bases at J, with 19 bases between the two ends. CDR3 DNA: TGTGCCAGCAGTTCCGTCCTAATGGGGCCCAATGAAAAACTGTTTTTT. Protein sequence: CASSSVLMGPNEKLFF.

As for this clonotype: This may be a read error, as it is one base from a much larger clone. The chain recombines TRBV25-1 with TRBJ2-7; no reliable D call. The germline V and J ends were trimmed by 4 bases and 4 bases, with 8 bases remaining between them. This CDR3 comprises 12 residues. Germline values: CDR1 MGHDK, CDR2 SYGVNS. CDR3 DNA sequence: TGTGCCAGCAGTGGGGCAGTATACGAGCAGTACTTC. This codes for CASSGAVYEQYF.

The table lists this clonotype with a count of one. This may arise from a read error, as a much more abundant clone is one base away. V and J are TRBV7-2 and TRBJ2-5; 12 nucleotides agree with TRBD2. V lost 5 bases and J lost 12; bases outside the gene matches: 10. CDR3 length: 14 amino acids. Looked up from germline, CDR1 is SGHTA and CDR2 is FQGNSA. The CDR3 spells CASSGAASGGEKYF. CDR3 nucleotide sequence: TGTGCCAGCAGCGGGGCGGCTAGCGGGGGGGAAAAGTACTTC.

The CDR3 protein is CSVIDSGADTQYF. The CDR3 bases are TGCAGCGTCATAGATTCTGGCGCAGATACGCAGTATTTT. The gene calls are TRBV29-1 and TRBJ2-3; no clear D. The CDR3 contains 13 residues. The V end was cut by 6 bases, the J end by 4 bases, with 14 bases between. Germline assignment: CDR1 SQVTM and CDR2 ANQGSEA.

The chain has TRBV2 and TRBJ2-5; D not resolved. TRBJ2-7 explains the end of the DNA better; the J call may be wrong. Germline CDR1 and CDR2: SNHLY and FYNNEI. The CDR3 sequence is 11 residues long. The CDR3 loop reads CASMTWDEQYF. The DNA of the CDR3 is TGTGCCAGTATGACTTGGGACGAGCAGTACTTC.

The rearrangement joins TRBV10-3 to TRBJ2-7, with unresolved D. The V gene lost 6 bases and the J gene lost 3 bases, with 12 bases spanning the gap. The CDR3 runs 13 residues. Germline V gene sequence: CDR1 ENHRY, CDR2 SYGVKD. The CDR3 reads CAISGRWNYEQYF. CDR3 in DNA: TGTGCCATCAGCGGCCGATGGAACTACGAGCAGTACTTC.

The chain combines TRBV10-3 with TRBJ2-4; TRBD2 aligns across 8 bases. The J call may be in error: the DNA end matches TRBJ2-7 better. Germline-derived CDR1 and CDR2 are ENHRY and SYGVKD. The CDR3 has 16 amino acids. DNA for the CDR3: TGTGCCATCAGAGCCGGGGGCGGGGGGACTTCCTACGAGCAGTACTTC. Protein sequence: CAIRAGGGGTSYEQYF.

The rearrangement uses TRBV11-3 and TRBJ2-1; D not resolved. V was cut by 0 bases and J by 5 bases, with 8 bases left in between. The CDR3 spans 14 residues. CDR1 SGHNT and CDR2 YENEEA come from the germline V gene. In nucleotides, the CDR3 is TGTGCCAGCAGCTTAGATCTACAGCACAATGAGCAGTTCTTC. Its translation is CASSLDLQHNEQFF.

The gene calls are TRBV7-9 and TRBJ2-7; the D gene is possibly TRBD1 (5 bases). From germline, CDR1 is SEHNR and CDR2 FQNEAQ (reference sequence). The CDR3 spans 14 residues. Trimming pared 5 bases from V and 2 bases from J, leaving 13 bases between. The CDR3 reads CASSKETVTYEQYF. Here the CDR3 DNA reads TGTGCCAGCAGCAAAGAGACAGTTACCTACGAGCAGTACTTC.

Comment on this clonotype: This may be a read error: a much more frequent sequence differs by one nucleotide. The chain is built from TRBV12-3 or TRBV12-4 and TRBJ1-2; D perhaps matches TRBD1 (6 bases). The CDR3 is 12 residues long. Written as DNA, the CDR3 is TGTGCCAGCATTTTAGGGGGCTATGGCTACACCTTC. Its translation: CASILGGYGYTF.

This rearrangement joins TRBV4-3 to TRBJ2-1; 7 positions agree with TRBD2. Germline CDR1 is LGHNA and CDR2 is YSLEER. V trimming: 5 bases; J trimming: 8 bases; junction bases outside the gene matches: 3. CDR3 length equals 12 residues. The CDR3 spells CASSTGGHEQFF. As DNA, the CDR3 is TGCGCCAGCAGCACGGGGGGTCATGAGCAGTTCTTC.

The genes are TRBV7-9 and TRBJ1-2, with a tentative D call TRBD1 (5 bases). V was pared by 5 bases and J by 9 bases, with 19 bases between. The CDR3 spans 14 residues. Germline CDR1 SEHNR, CDR2 FQNEAQ (reference sequence). The CDR3 sequence is CASSGAPGLDRYTF. CDR3 DNA sequence: TGTGCCAGCAGCGGGGCCCCGGGACTGGACCGCTACACCTTC.

The chain employs TRBV7-2 and TRBJ2-7; no clear D gene. The V gene's germline CDR1 is SGHTA and CDR2 FQGNSA. This CDR3 is 15 amino acids long. V lost 1 base and J lost 2, with 12 bases in between. The CDR3 protein is CASSLDDSLTYEQYF. CDR3 coding DNA: TGTGCCAGCAGCTTAGATGATAGCCTAACCTACGAGCAGTACTTC.

This chain joins TRBV4-2 and TRBJ2-7; D remains unclear. Germline values: CDR1 LGHNA, CDR2 YNFKEQ. The V end lost 1 base, the J end lost 3 bases, and 7 bases lay between the germline ends. This CDR3 has 13 residues. This CDR3 is CASSQVGRYEQYF. DNA for the CDR3: TGTGCCAGCAGCCAAGTGGGCCGCTACGAGCAGTACTTC.

The gene calls are TRBV12-3 or TRBV12-4 and TRBJ1-1, with 8 bases matching TRBD1. This CDR3 has 15 residues. V gave up 7 bases and J gave up 4 bases; unmatched junction bases: 11. The CDR3: CASKNRQGSGTEAFF. In DNA form, the CDR3 reads TGTGCCAGCAAAAACCGACAGGGGTCAGGCACTGAAGCTTTCTTT.

The rearrangement uses TRBV5-1 and TRBJ2-1; 10 bases are shared with TRBD1. This CDR3 has 15 amino acids. Germline trimming cut 4 bases from V and 5 bases from J; bases unmatched to any gene: 6. Germline V gene lookup returns CDR1 SGHRS and CDR2 YFSETQ. CDR3 coding DNA: TGCGCCAGCAGCCCGGGACAGGGGCTTAACAATGAGCAGTTCTTC. Its protein is CASSPGQGLNNEQFF.

As DNA, the CDR3 is TGCAGCGTTGTAGGCTTACTTCTCAGCGGGGGACACGGTGAGCAGTTCTTC. This gives the protein CSVVGLLLSGGHGEQFF. The chain employs TRBV29-1 and TRBJ2-1; 8 bases fit TRBD2. Germline values: CDR1 SQVTM, CDR2 ANQGSEA. V lost 4 bases to trimming and J lost 9 bases; unmatched junction nucleotides: 20. The CDR3 spans 17 residues.

This clonotype was seen once. The chain has TRBV3-1 and TRBJ2-5, with 9 bases identical to TRBD2. The CDR3 covers 18 residues. The ends lost 3 bases at V and 4 bases at J; junction bases unmatched: 15. The germline CDR1 and CDR2 sequences are LGHDT and YNNKEL (reference sequence). DNA for the CDR3: TGTGCCAGCAGCCACCAGACACAGATTAGCGGGAGCCTAGAGACCCAGTACTTC. This translates into CASSHQTQISGSLETQYF.

This clonotype was picked up a small number of times. A much larger clone lies a single base off, so this may be a read error. The genes are TRBV5-1 and TRBJ2-1; D may correspond to TRBD1 or TRBD2 (6 bases each). The closer fit of TRBJ2-7 to the DNA end suggests the J call may be wrong. CDR1 and CDR2 (germline): SGHRS, YFSETQ. This CDR3 contains 15 residues. CDR3 region: CASSLDQGTYNEQYF. DNA of the CDR3: TGCGCCAGCAGCCTCGATCAGGGGACTTACAATGAGCAGTACTTC.

The chain employs TRBV20-1 and TRBJ2-7, with 10 bases that match TRBD1. CDR3 size: 13 residues. V trimming: 6 bases; J trimming: 5 bases; junction bases outside the gene matches: 7. Germline CDR1 reads DFQATT; CDR2 reads SNEGSKA (reference sequence). CDR3 sequence: CSARTGGGDEQYF. The CDR3 DNA reads as TGCAGTGCGCGGACAGGGGGAGGCGACGAGCAGTACTTC.